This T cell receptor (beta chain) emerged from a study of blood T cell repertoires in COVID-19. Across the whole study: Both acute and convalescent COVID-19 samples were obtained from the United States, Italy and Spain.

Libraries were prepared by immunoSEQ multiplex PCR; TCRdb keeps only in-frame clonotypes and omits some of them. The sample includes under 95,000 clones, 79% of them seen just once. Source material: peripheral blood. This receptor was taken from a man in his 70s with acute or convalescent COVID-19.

DNA for the CDR3: TGTGCCAGCAGCCGTCGGGTAGTATACGAGCAGTACTTC. Translation: CASSRRVVYEQYF. The chain combines TRBV7-2 with TRBJ2-7; D gene uncertain. The CDR3 has 13 residues. V was cut by 5 bases and J by 4 bases, with 12 bases left in between. CDR1 SGHTA and CDR2 FQGNSA come from the germline V gene.